Below are 13 T cell receptor beta chains sequenced from a single sample in a study of blood T cell repertoires in COVID-19. The method was immunoSEQ multiplex PCR; TCRdb's version includes in-frame clones alone and lacks a portion of them. The sample has under 130,000 clones, around 87% seen once; the top ten hold about 30%. Sequencing input: peripheral blood. The source is a woman aged 80 or over with acute or convalescent COVID-19.

The chain is built from TRBV7-2 and TRBJ2-2; D uncertain. V lost 5 bases and J lost 6, with 10 bases in between. Looked up from germline, CDR1 is SGHTA and CDR2 is FQGNSA. The CDR3 spans 13 residues. This chain's CDR3 is CASSTRWAGELFF. In nucleotides, the CDR3 is TGTGCCAGCAGCACGAGGTGGGCCGGGGAGCTGTTTTTT.

The V and J genes are TRBV7-9 and TRBJ2-1; TRBD1 agrees at 8 bases. Per germline, CDR1 SEHNR and CDR2 FQNEAQ (reference sequence). Germline trimming cut 4 bases from V and 7 bases from J; bases unmatched to any gene: 6. CDR3 size: 14 residues. The CDR3 reads CASSSGQGWNEQFF. DNA for the CDR3: TGTGCCAGCAGCTCCGGACAGGGTTGGAATGAGCAGTTCTTC.

V gene TRBV12-5 combines with J gene TRBJ2-7; 9 bases line up with TRBD1. The length of the CDR3 is 13 residues. Germline V gene lookup returns CDR1 LGHNT and CDR2 FRNRAP. Unmatched junction bases numbered 5, after V lost 7 bases and J lost 4 bases. CDR3 region: CASVKDRGYEQYF. CDR3 nucleotide sequence: TGTGCTAGTGTTAAGGACAGGGGTTACGAGCAGTACTTC.

The gene calls are TRBV5-3 and TRBJ2-5; 7 nucleotides match TRBD1. TRBV5-3 is noted as an ORF with a role that remains uncertain. The CDR3 is made up of 15 amino acids. Trimming at V came to 3 bases and at J to 1 base, leaving 6 bases not matched to a gene. DNA of the CDR3: TGTGCCAGAAGCTCAGGGGCAGGGGGCCAAGAGACCCAGTACTTC. Protein product: CARSSGAGGQETQYF.

The V gene is TRBV5-1, the J gene TRBJ2-3; 10 bases map to TRBD2. The CDR3 runs 17 residues. Looked up from germline, CDR1 is SGHRS and CDR2 is YFSETQ. Germline trimming cut 4 bases from V and 1 base from J; bases unmatched to any gene: 9. The CDR3 spells CASSLSLLAGGTDTQYF. The CDR3 region has the DNA TGCGCCAGCAGCCTCTCCTTGCTAGCGGGGGGCACAGATACGCAGTATTTT.

The genes are TRBV13 and TRBJ1-2; 8 bases are shared with TRBD1. The junction had 6 bases not matched to a gene; V was cut back by 0 bases and J by 0 bases. The CDR3 runs to 17 residues. Germline lookup yields CDR1 PRHDT and CDR2 FYEKMQ (reference sequence). CDR3 sequence reads: CASSLGQGALANYGYTF. In nucleotides, the CDR3 is TGTGCCAGCAGCTTAGGGCAGGGGGCCCTAGCTAACTATGGCTACACCTTC.

This chain joins TRBV18 and TRBJ2-5; the match to TRBD2 covers 11 bases. The junction had 4 bases not matched to a gene; V was cut back by 0 bases and J by 4 bases. The CDR3 is 16 residues long. Germline loops: CDR1 KGHSH, CDR2 LQKENI. The CDR3 DNA follows: TGTGCCAGCTCACCACCGTTAGCGGGGGGGCGAGAGACCCAGTACTTC. It yields the protein CASSPPLAGGRETQYF.

The chain is built from TRBV5-1 and TRBJ2-1, with D possibly being TRBD1 (5 bases). The CDR3 length is 14 residues. Trimming pared 4 bases from V and 2 bases from J, leaving 10 bases between. Germline V gene sequence: CDR1 SGHRS, CDR2 YFSETQ. CDR3 sequence (DNA): TGCGCCAGCAGCCTGCAGGGTACCTACAATGAGCAGTTCTTC. Its protein is CASSLQGTYNEQFF.

The chain links TRBV10-3 to TRBJ1-5; D not resolved. Germline CDR1 reads ENHRY; CDR2 reads SYGVKD. The CDR3 runs to 15 residues. V lost 0 bases to trimming and J lost 3 bases, with 9 bases between them. CDR3 loop: CAISESGGNNQPQHF. Here the CDR3 DNA reads TGTGCCATCAGTGAGTCAGGAGGGAACAATCAGCCCCAGCATTTT.

The chain links TRBV28 to TRBJ2-7; the D is unclear. Germline assignment: CDR1 MDHEN and CDR2 SYDVKM. V was pared by 5 bases and J by 4 bases, with 6 bases between. There are 11 residues in the CDR3. CDR3 in DNA: TGTGCCAGCAGTGGCCAGTACGAGCAGTACTTC. Translated, it gives CASSGQYEQYF.

V is TRBV27 and J is TRBJ2-3, with 9 bases that match TRBD2. The germline CDR1 and CDR2 sequences are MNHEY and SMNVEV (reference sequence). This CDR3 is built from 16 residues. The trim removed 5 bases at V and 0 bases at J, leaving 6 bases unmatched. The chain's CDR3 is CASSNRLAVSTDTQYF. The DNA of the CDR3 is TGTGCCAGCAGTAACCGACTAGCGGTGAGCACAGATACGCAGTATTTT.

This clone came up a few times. The CDR3, as DNA: TGTGCCTGGAGTATCTTCACAGGGGGTGGCTACACCTTC. Translation: CAWSIFTGGGYTF. The chain uses TRBV30 and TRBJ1-2; 8 positions match TRBD1. The CDR3 extends over 13 amino acids. V shed 2 bases, J shed 7 bases, and the junction held 6 bases outside the gene matches. Looked up from germline, CDR1 is GTSNPN and CDR2 is SVGIG (reference sequence).

The rearrangement uses TRBV19 and TRBJ2-2; perhaps TRBD2 as D (5 bases). Germline V gives CDR1 LNHDA, CDR2 SQIVND (reference sequence). The CDR3 runs 16 residues. V shed 6 bases and J shed 6 bases, with 20 bases lying between them. DNA for the CDR3: TGTGCCAGTAGCTCCCCCTTTGAGCCGAGGGCCGGGGAGCTGTTTTTT. This translates into CASSSPFEPRAGELFF. The whole variable domain, remainder taken from reference TRBV19 and TRBJ2-2, is DGGITQSPKYLFRKEGQNVTLSCEQNLNHDAMYWYRQDPGQGLRLIYYSQIVNDFQKGDIAEGYSVSREKKESFPLTVTSAQKNPTAFYLCASSSPFEPRAGELFFGEGSRLTVL.